This T cell receptor beta chain was sequenced for a study of CD8 T cells in ankylosing spondylitis. Study-level results: Researchers reportedly found disease-linked clones significantly enriched in matched ankylosing spondylitis synovial fluid.

This clonotype was observed many times. What it binds is unknown. CDR3 length: 16 amino acids. CDR1 and CDR2 from the germline V gene are LGHDT and YNNKEL (reference sequence). The V and J ends lost 4 bases and 5 bases respectively, with 17 bases between them. Each CDR3 protein is one row after TCRdb ran MiXCR on the 5' RACE reads. Among roughly 120,000 distinct CDR3 sequences, roughly 7.3% were seen once, and the ten largest hold approximately 12%. This TCR was recovered from a male donor with ankylosing spondylitis or in good health (not recorded which). Sequencing input: blood, either unsorted or a sorted T cell fraction (not recorded which). This chain joins TRBV3-1 and TRBJ2-2, with D unclear. The chain's CDR3 is CASSPPLGWITGELFF. The CDR3 DNA follows: TGTGCCAGCAGCCCGCCGCTGGGGTGGATAACCGGGGAGCTGTTTTTT.